A single sample gave rise to the 9 T cell receptor beta chains below, sequenced in a study of regulatory T cells in long-lasting Graves disease. HTBI primers from iRepertoire and Arm-PCR of CDR3 regions yielded the TCR beta libraries. A single record per CDR3 protein comes from TCRdb applying MiXCR to the multiplex PCR reads. The sample comprises 350,000 to 550,000 distinct CDR3 sequences, about 16% of which are singletons, and 20% to 25% rests with the top ten. Noted time point: newly diagnosed GD, antithyroid drugs for less than 3 months. Isolated PBMC RNA provided the starting material for the TCR library. These data were also filed under a second study, of T cells in Graves' hyperthyroidism and ophthalmopathy.

Sequenced material: peripheral blood mononuclear cells (PBMCs), taken at new diagnosis, from a patient treated with antithyroid drugs. Every receptor here comes from a woman aged 18-35 years with Graves disease.

This clonotype has a handful of counts. This chain uses TRBV6-2 or TRBV6-3 with TRBJ2-7, with D tentatively TRBD2 (5 bases). This CDR3 comprises 11 residues. Germline CDR1 MNHEY, CDR2 SVGEGT. V lost 7 bases and J 3 bases, leaving 7 bases between the germline ends. CDR3 loop: CASKEVYEQYF. In nucleotides, the CDR3 is TGTGCCAGCAAGGAGGTCTACGAGCAGTACTTC.

The chain is built from TRBV7-9 and TRBJ1-5; D is ambiguous. V lost 3 bases and J 0 bases, leaving 6 bases between the germline ends. The germline V gene encodes CDR1 SEHNR and CDR2 FQNEAQ (reference sequence). The CDR3 is 14 residues long. The CDR3 here is CASSFATSNQPQHF. CDR3 bases: TGTGCCAGCAGCTTTGCTACTAGCAATCAGCCCCAGCATTTT.

This clonotype came up many times. This chain uses TRBV7-9 with TRBJ2-1; the match to TRBD2 covers 8 bases. Germline V gives CDR1 SEHNR, CDR2 FQNEAQ (reference sequence). This CDR3 contains 15 residues. V was pared by 4 bases and J by 9 bases, with 11 bases of the junction left unmatched. The CDR3 DNA reads TGTGCCAGCAGCTACCGGACCAGCGGGAGTGGTGAGCAGTTCTTC. Translation: CASSYRTSGSGEQFF. The complete variable domain, with remaining parts taken from reference TRBV7-9 and TRBJ2-1, reads DTGVSQNPRHKITKRGQNVTFRCDPISEHNRLYWYRQTLGQGPEFLTYFQNEAQLEKSRLLSDRFSAERPKGSFSTLEIQRTEQGDSAMYLCASSYRTSGSGEQFFGPGTRLTVL.

The chain joins TRBV19 to TRBJ2-3, with 10 bases aligning to TRBD2. This CDR3 comprises 16 residues. Per the germline V gene, CDR1 is LNHDA and CDR2 is SQIVND (reference sequence). Trimming at V came to 5 bases and at J to 2 bases, leaving 7 bases not matched to a gene. The CDR3 protein is CASSPWTSGNTDTQYF. The DNA of the CDR3 is TGTGCCAGTAGTCCCTGGACTAGCGGAAACACAGATACGCAGTATTTT.

A remark on this clonotype: A much larger clone is a single base away; this may be a read error. The chain employs TRBV20-1 and TRBJ2-3, with D maybe TRBD1 (6 bases). The DNA end favors TRBJ1-1, so the J call may be wrong. The CDR3 has 13 residues. The germline V gene encodes CDR1 DFQATT and CDR2 SNEGSKA (reference sequence). The CDR3 protein is CSAREQGCTEAFF. CDR3 bases: TGCAGTGCTAGAGAACAGGGTTGCACTGAAGCTTTCTTT.

This clonotype showed up many times. J is TRBJ2-2 and V is TRBV2, with TRBD1 matching over 7 bases. The trim removed 8 bases at V and 0 bases at J, leaving 0 bases unmatched. There are 13 residues in the CDR3. Germline V gene sequence: CDR1 SNHLY, CDR2 FYNNEI. As DNA, the CDR3 is TGTGCCAGCGACAGGGCGAACACCGGGGAGCTGTTTTTT. Translation gives CASDRANTGELFF.

The sample holds many counts of this clonotype. The chain employs TRBV11-2 and TRBJ2-3; 10 nucleotides agree with TRBD2. This CDR3 is 17 amino acids long. Germline V gene lookup returns CDR1 SGHAT and CDR2 FQNNGV. Unmatched junction bases numbered 8, after V lost 5 bases and J lost 0 bases. This CDR3 is CASSPRLAGPSTDTQYF. The CDR3 region has the DNA TGTGCCAGCAGCCCCAGACTAGCGGGTCCCAGCACAGATACGCAGTATTTT. The complete variable domain, with remaining parts taken from reference TRBV11-2 and TRBJ2-3, reads EAGVAQSPRYKIIEKRQSVAFWCNPISGHATLYWYQQILGQGPKLLIQFQNNGVVDDSQLPKDRFSAERLKGVDSTLKIQPAKLEDSAVYLCASSPRLAGPSTDTQYFGPGTRLTVL.

This clonotype was seen at least ten times. The chain carries TRBV12-3 or TRBV12-4 and TRBJ2-7; TRBD2 aligns across 9 bases. This CDR3 is 14 amino acids long. Trimming cost V 5 bases and J 2 bases; bases outside gene matches: 4. In nucleotides, the CDR3 is TGTGCCAGCAGTCATAGCGGGAGTCCCTACGAGCAGTACTTC. It codes for CASSHSGSPYEQYF.

This clonotype showed up many times. The chain employs TRBV5-6 and TRBJ2-1, with 15 bases aligning to TRBD2. Unmatched junction bases numbered 12, after V lost 3 bases and J lost 2 bases. The length of the CDR3 is 20 residues. The germline CDR1 and CDR2 sequences are SGHDT and YYEEEE. The CDR3 loop is CASSSYTRTSGRGTYNEQFF. CDR3 DNA: TGTGCCAGCAGCTCCTACACCAGGACTAGCGGGAGGGGAACCTACAATGAGCAGTTCTTC.